The clone carrying this TCR beta chain was detected only a few times. Its matching antigen is unknown. The CDR3 covers 15 residues. Germline lookup yields CDR1 LGHNA and CDR2 YSLEER. Researchers isolated at least 6 million PBMCs per sample. This entry belongs to a study of blood T cells in healthy people across ages. Overall study findings and caveats: Older age went with lower TCR beta diversity per million T cells, in a roughly linear way.

A second 7 to 11 cycle PCR used barcoded and J-beta primers. Tagging of each cDNA molecule was performed by a template-switch adaptor with 12 random nucleotides. Any given sample supplied a minimum of 3 million CDR3-containing paired-end reads. A single record per CDR3 protein comes from TCRdb applying MiXCR to the 5' RACE reads. This sample yields 1,800,000 or so distinct CDR3 sequences, of which approximately 39% are seen a single time; 20% to 25% belongs to the top ten. The receptor was derived from a human donor in good health. This sequence joins TRBV4-3 and TRBJ2-5; the match to TRBD1 covers 7 bases. The J call is in doubt because the DNA end fits TRBJ2-7 better. The sample was blood. The CDR3 bases are TGCGCCAGCAGCCAGACCTTCAGGGGGTCCTACGAGCAGTACTTC. It is translated as CASSQTFRGSYEQYF.